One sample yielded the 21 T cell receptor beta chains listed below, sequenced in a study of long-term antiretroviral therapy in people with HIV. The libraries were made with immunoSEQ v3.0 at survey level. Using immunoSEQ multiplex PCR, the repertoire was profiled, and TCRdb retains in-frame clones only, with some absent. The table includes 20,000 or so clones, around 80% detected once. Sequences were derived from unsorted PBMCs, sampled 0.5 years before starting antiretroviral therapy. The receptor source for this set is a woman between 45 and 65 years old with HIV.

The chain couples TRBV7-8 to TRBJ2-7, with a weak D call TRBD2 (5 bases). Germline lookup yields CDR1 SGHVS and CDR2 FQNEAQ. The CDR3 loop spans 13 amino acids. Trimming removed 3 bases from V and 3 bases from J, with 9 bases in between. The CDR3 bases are TGTGCCAGCAGCTTCTCTAGCAACTACGAGCAGTACTTC. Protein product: CASSFSSNYEQYF. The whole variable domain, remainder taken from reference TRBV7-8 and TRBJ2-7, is GAGVSQSPRYKVAKRGQDVALRCDPISGHVSLFWYQQALGQGPEFLTYFQNEAQLDKSGLPSDRFFAERPEGSVSTLKIQRTQQEDSAVYLCASSFSSNYEQYFGPGTRLTVT.

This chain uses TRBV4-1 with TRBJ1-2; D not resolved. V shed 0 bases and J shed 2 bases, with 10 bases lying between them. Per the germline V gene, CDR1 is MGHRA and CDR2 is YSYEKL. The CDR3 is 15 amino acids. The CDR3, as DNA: TGCGCCAGCAGCCAAGATTCCACGGCAAACTATGGCTACACCTTC. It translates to CASSQDSTANYGYTF.

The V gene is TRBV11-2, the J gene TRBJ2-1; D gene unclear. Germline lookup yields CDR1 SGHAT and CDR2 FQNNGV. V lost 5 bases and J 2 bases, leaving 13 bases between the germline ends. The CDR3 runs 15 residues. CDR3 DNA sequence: TGTGCCAGCAGCCCACGAGGAGTTACCTACAATGAGCAGTTCTTC. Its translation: CASSPRGVTYNEQFF.

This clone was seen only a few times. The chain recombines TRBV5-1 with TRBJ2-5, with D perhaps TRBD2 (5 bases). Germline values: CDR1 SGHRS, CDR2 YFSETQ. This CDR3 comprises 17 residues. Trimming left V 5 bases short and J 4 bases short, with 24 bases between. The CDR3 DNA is TGCGCCAGCAGTTCTACTGAGGGTGGGATAGACGGAGAGACCCAGTACTTC. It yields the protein CASSSTEGGIDGETQYF.

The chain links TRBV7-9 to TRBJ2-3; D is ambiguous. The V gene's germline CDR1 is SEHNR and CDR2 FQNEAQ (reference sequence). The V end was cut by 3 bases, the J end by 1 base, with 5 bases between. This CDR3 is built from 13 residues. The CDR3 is CASSFGGTDTQYF. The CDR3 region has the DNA TGTGCCAGCAGCTTTGGCGGCACAGATACGCAGTATTTT.

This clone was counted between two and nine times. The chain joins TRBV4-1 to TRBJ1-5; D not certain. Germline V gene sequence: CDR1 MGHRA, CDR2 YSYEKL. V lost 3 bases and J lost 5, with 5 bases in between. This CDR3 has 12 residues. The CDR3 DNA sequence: TGCGCCAGCAGCCAGCCTTATCAGCCCCAGCATTTT. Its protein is CASSQPYQPQHF.

The CDR3 protein is CASSVAMGDPYEQYF. The CDR3 region has the DNA TGTGCCAGCAGCGTAGCAATGGGGGATCCCTACGAGCAGTACTTC. The chain recombines TRBV9 with TRBJ2-7; tentatively, D is TRBD1 or TRBD2 (5 bases each). Trimming stripped 0 bases from V and 2 bases from J, with 12 bases between. The CDR3 has 15 amino acids. Germline CDR1 is SGDLS and CDR2 is YYNGEE.

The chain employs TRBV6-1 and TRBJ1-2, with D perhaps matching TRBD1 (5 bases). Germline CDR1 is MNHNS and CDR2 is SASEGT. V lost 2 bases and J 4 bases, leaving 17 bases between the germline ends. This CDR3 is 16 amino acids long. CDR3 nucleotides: TGTGCCAGCAGTGAATTGGGGCGGTCAGGTGGCTATGGCTACACCTTC. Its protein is CASSELGRSGGYGYTF.

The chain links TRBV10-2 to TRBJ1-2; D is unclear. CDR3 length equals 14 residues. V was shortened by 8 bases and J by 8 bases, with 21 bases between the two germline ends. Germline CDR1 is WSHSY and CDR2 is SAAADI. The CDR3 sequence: CASSRASSLWGYTF. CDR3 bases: TGCGCCAGCTCCCGAGCCAGTTCTCTTTGGGGCTACACCTTC.

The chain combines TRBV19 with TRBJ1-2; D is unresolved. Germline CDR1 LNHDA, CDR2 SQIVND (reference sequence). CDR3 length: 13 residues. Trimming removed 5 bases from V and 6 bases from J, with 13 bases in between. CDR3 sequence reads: CASSGDGWNGYTF. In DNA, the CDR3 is TGTGCCAGTAGTGGTGATGGGTGGAATGGCTACACCTTC.

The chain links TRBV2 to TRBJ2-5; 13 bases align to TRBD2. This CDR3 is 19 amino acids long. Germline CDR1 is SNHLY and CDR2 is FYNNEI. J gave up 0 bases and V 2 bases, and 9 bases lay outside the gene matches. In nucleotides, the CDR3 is TGTGCCAGCAGTGAACGAGGAACTAGCGGGGGGGGGTACCAAGAGACCCAGTACTTC. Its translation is CASSERGTSGGGYQETQYF.

The CDR3 reads CASSIDRGETQYF. The CDR3 bases are TGTGCCAGTAGCATAGACAGGGGAGAGACCCAGTACTTC. The chain has TRBV6-1 and TRBJ2-5; the match to TRBD1 covers 8 bases. After removal of 9 bases from V and 4 bases from J, the junction contained 7 bases not matched to a gene. Per the germline V gene, CDR1 is MNHNS and CDR2 is SASEGT. The CDR3 runs to 13 residues.

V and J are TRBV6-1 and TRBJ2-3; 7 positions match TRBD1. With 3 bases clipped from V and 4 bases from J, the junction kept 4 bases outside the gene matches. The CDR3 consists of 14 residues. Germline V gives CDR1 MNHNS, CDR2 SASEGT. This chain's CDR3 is CASSDGTVADTQYF. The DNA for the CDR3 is TGTGCCAGCAGTGATGGGACAGTTGCAGATACGCAGTATTTT.

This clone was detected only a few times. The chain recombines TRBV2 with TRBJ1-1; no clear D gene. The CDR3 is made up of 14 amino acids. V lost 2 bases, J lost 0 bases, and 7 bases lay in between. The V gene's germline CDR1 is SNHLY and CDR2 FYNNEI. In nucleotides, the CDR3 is TGTGCCAGCAGTGAAACAGTAATGAACACTGAAGCTTTCTTT. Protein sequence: CASSETVMNTEAFF. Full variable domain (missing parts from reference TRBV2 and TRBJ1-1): EPEVTQTPSHQVTQMGQEVILRCVPISNHLYFYWYRQILGQKVEFLVSFYNNEISEKSEIFDDQFSVERPDGSNFTLKIRSTKLEDSAMYFCASSETVMNTEAFFGQGTRLTVV.

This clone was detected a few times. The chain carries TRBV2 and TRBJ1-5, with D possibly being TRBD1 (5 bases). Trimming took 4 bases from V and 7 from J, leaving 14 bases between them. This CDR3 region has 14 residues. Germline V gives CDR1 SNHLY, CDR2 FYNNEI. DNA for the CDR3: TGTGCCAGCAGTGGGACCGGACAATTCCAGCCCCAGCATTTT. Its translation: CASSGTGQFQPQHF.

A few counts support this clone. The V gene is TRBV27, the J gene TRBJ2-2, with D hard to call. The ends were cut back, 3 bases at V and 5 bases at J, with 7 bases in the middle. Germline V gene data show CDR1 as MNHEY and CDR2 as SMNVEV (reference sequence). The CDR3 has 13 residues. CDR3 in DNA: TGTGCCAGCAGTTTGGGGTGGACCGGGGAGCTGTTTTTT. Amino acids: CASSLGWTGELFF.

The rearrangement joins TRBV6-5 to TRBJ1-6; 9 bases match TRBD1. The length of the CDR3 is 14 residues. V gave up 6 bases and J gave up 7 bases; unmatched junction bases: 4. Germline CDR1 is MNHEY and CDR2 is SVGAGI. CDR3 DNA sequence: TGTGCCAGCAGCCCCGACAGGGGGAATTCACCCCTCCACTTT. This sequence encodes CASSPDRGNSPLHF.

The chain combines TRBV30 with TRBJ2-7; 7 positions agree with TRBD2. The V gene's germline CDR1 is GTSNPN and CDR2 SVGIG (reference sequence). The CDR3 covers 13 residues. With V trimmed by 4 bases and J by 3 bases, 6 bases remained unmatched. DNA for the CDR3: TGTGCCTGGAAAGGAGCGGGAATCTACGAGCAGTACTTC. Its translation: CAWKGAGIYEQYF.

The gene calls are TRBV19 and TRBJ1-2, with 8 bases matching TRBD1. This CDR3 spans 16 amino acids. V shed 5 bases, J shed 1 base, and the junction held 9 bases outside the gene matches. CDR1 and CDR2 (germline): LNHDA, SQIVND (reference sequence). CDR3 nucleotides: TGTGCCAGTAGTGCGAACTCAGGGGGCCATAACTATGGCTACACCTTC. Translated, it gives CASSANSGGHNYGYTF.

CDR3 protein: CASSLTALSTDTQYF. In DNA form, the CDR3 reads TGTGCCAGCAGCTTAACAGCGCTTTCCACAGATACGCAGTATTTT. This rearrangement joins TRBV7-3 to TRBJ2-3; D remains unclear. Germline-derived CDR1 and CDR2 are SGHTA and FQGTGA. This CDR3 is built from 15 residues. V lost 0 bases, J lost 2 bases, and 9 bases lay in between.

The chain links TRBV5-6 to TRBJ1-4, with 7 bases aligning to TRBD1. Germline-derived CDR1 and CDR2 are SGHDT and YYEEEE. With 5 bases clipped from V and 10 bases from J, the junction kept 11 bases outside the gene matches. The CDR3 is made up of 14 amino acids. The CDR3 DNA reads TGTGCCAGCAGTCACCGACAGGGTGGGGGAAAACTGTTTTTT. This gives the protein CASSHRQGGGKLFF.